The 16 T cell receptor beta chains below come from one sample, sequenced in a study of Ad26.COV2.S vaccination and SARS-CoV-2 variants. Treatment defined: about 20 received Ad26.COV2.S at low or high dose, single or two shots; roughly 5 received placebo; per-sample allocation not given. Sampling was done on day 63 after the first vaccine or placebo injection. Produced via immunoSEQ multiplex PCR; TCRdb's table is partial and in-frame only. The sample includes about 370,000 clones, more than 85% of them seen just once. Sequenced material: peripheral blood, taken in a trial of Ad26.COV2.S vaccine versus placebo. The origin of the receptors is a person aged 18-65 years who received the Ad26.COV2.S COVID-19 vaccine or a placebo.

This clone was seen only once. V gene TRBV3-1 (or the pseudogene TRBV3-2) combines with J gene TRBJ2-5, with D unclear. The CDR3 totals 14 residues. Between the trimmed V and J ends, which lost 0 bases and 4 bases, there was a span of 9 bases. Germline CDR1 is LGHDT and CDR2 is YNNKEL (reference sequence). CDR3 nucleotides: TGTGCCAGCAGCCAAGAGCTAGGCGTAGAGACCCAGTACTTC. Encoded protein: CASSQELGVETQYF.

V and J are TRBV5-1 and TRBJ1-4, with 10 bases identical to TRBD1. Germline V gives CDR1 SGHRS, CDR2 YFSETQ. The CDR3 is made up of 15 amino acids. After removal of 4 bases from V and 5 bases from J, the junction contained 5 bases not matched to a gene. In nucleotides, the CDR3 is TGCGCCAGCAGCCCGGGACAGGGGCGAAATGAAAAACTGTTTTTT. Residues: CASSPGQGRNEKLFF.

This chain connects TRBV2 to TRBJ2-5; D might be TRBD1 or TRBD2, each matching 6 bases. V lost 3 bases and J lost 5, with 16 bases in between. This CDR3 spans 15 amino acids. The germline V gene encodes CDR1 SNHLY and CDR2 FYNNEI. The CDR3 DNA follows: TGTGCCAGCAGTGACCCCTCGACTAGGGGGGAGACCCAGTACTTC. Translating gives CASSDPSTRGETQYF.

This chain connects TRBV30 to TRBJ1-3, with D unresolved. Trimming took 1 base from V and 2 from J, leaving 6 bases between them. The CDR3 totals 13 residues. Germline V gene lookup returns CDR1 GTSNPN and CDR2 SVGIG (reference sequence). CDR3 sequence: CAWSGTAGNTIYF. Here the CDR3 DNA reads TGTGCCTGGAGTGGTACAGCTGGAAACACCATATATTTT.

This clone was detected once. This chain uses TRBV6-5 with TRBJ1-2; 7 positions match TRBD1. Germline CDR1 reads MNHEY; CDR2 reads SVGAGI. This CDR3 comprises 13 residues. Germline trimming cut 6 bases from V and 7 bases from J; bases unmatched to any gene: 8. DNA for the CDR3: TGTGCCAGCAGGTCCGACAGGGTCCGTGGCTACACCTTC. Residues: CASRSDRVRGYTF.

The CDR3 sequence is CASSPAGRLSQSSYTF. The CDR3 DNA reads as TGTGCCAGCAGCCCCGCTGGACGGCTCTCCCAATCCTCTTACACCTTC. The chain combines TRBV7-6 with TRBJ1-2; D gene unclear. The CDR3 length is 16 residues. Germline values: CDR1 SGHVS, CDR2 FNYEAQ. The V end lost 5 bases, the J end lost 11 bases, and 27 bases lay between the germline ends. Full variable domain (outside the CDR3, taken from reference TRBV7-6 and TRBJ1-2): GAGVSQSPRYKVTKRGQDVALRCDPISGHVSLYWYRQALGQGPEFLTYFNYEAQQDKSGLPNDRFSAERPEGSISTLTIQRTEQRDSAMYRCASSPAGRLSQSSYTFGSGTRLTVV.

Written as DNA, the CDR3 is TGTGCCTGGAGGGTCTTCGGGACCCTGAGAGGCTACACCTTC. This codes for CAWRVFGTLRGYTF. The genes are TRBV30 and TRBJ1-2, with D tentatively TRBD1 (5 bases). This CDR3 is built from 14 residues. Per germline, CDR1 GTSNPN and CDR2 SVGIG (reference sequence). Deletions cut 3 bases from V and 8 bases from J, with 19 bases between.

The chain employs TRBV5-1 and TRBJ2-1; 10 bases align to TRBD2. V trimming: 0 bases; J trimming: 5 bases; junction bases outside the gene matches: 2. Germline CDR1 and CDR2: SGHRS and YFSETQ. CDR3 length: 15 amino acids. CDR3 protein: CASSLVAGGHNEQFF. The CDR3 DNA reads as TGCGCCAGCAGCTTGGTAGCGGGGGGACACAATGAGCAGTTCTTC.

This clone has only one observation. The CDR3 DNA follows: TGTGCCAGCAGTCACGTCGGAGGGGAGGACACCGGGGAGCTGTTTTTT. Encoded protein: CASSHVGGEDTGELFF. The V and J genes are TRBV7-8 and TRBJ2-2; the D gene is possibly TRBD2 (6 bases). CDR1 and CDR2 (germline): SGHVS, FQNEAQ. V lost 6 bases to trimming and J lost 3 bases, with 17 bases between them. The CDR3 is made up of 16 amino acids.

V is TRBV5-8 and J is TRBJ2-6; D remains ambiguous. V lost 5 bases to trimming and J lost 4 bases, with 10 bases between them. This CDR3 spans 14 amino acids. CDR1 is SGHTS and CDR2 is YDEGEE in the germline V gene. In DNA, the CDR3 is TGTGCCAGCAGGGAACCTGGGGGGGCCAACGTCCTGACTTTC. This encodes CASREPGGANVLTF.

The count of this clone is one. The chain couples TRBV7-9 to TRBJ1-1; D unclear. The V end was cut by 5 bases, the J end by 1 base, with 11 bases between. Germline CDR1 SEHNR, CDR2 FQNEAQ (reference sequence). This CDR3 is 14 amino acids long. The CDR3 sequence: CASSPSDGNTEAFF. CDR3 in DNA: TGTGCCAGCAGCCCTTCGGACGGGAACACTGAAGCTTTCTTT. Supplemented by reference TRBV7-9 and TRBJ1-1, the full variable domain reads DTGVSQNPRHKITKRGQNVTFRCDPISEHNRLYWYRQTLGQGPEFLTYFQNEAQLEKSRLLSDRFSAERPKGSFSTLEIQRTEQGDSAMYLCASSPSDGNTEAFFGQGTRLTVV.

The rearrangement uses TRBV4-3 and TRBJ1-4; a possible D gene is TRBD1 (6 bases). Germline-derived CDR1 and CDR2 are LGHNA and YSLEER. This CDR3 spans 15 amino acids. Between the trimmed V and J ends, which lost 0 bases and 8 bases, there was a span of 13 bases. As DNA, the CDR3 is TGCGCCAGCAGCCAAGATCGGGGGCTGGGGGAAAAACTGTTTTTT. This translates into CASSQDRGLGEKLFF.

The genes are TRBV2 and TRBJ2-5; 7 positions agree with TRBD2. The V and J ends lost 7 bases and 1 base, in that order; junction bases with no gene match: 3. The germline V gene has CDR1 SNHLY and CDR2 FYNNEI. CDR3 length: 13 residues. The CDR3 loop reads CASKGTIQETQYF. CDR3 bases: TGTGCCAGCAAGGGGACTATCCAAGAGACCCAGTACTTC.

This chain links TRBV14 with TRBJ2-5; no clear D gene. Trimming cost V 1 base and J 5 bases, with 14 bases left between them. The CDR3 runs to 15 residues. In germline, CDR1 is SGHDN, CDR2 FVKESK. CDR3 region: CASSQGRIVDETQYF. CDR3 nucleotide sequence: TGTGCCAGCAGCCAAGGCAGAATTGTCGACGAGACCCAGTACTTC. The full variable domain, rest sourced from reference TRBV14 and TRBJ2-5, is EAGVTQFPSHSVIEKGQTVTLRCDPISGHDNLYWYRRVMGKEIKFLLHFVKESKQDESGMPNNRFLAERTGGTYSTLKVQPAELEDSGVYFCASSQGRIVDETQYFGPGTRLLVL.

The J gene is TRBJ2-3, the V gene TRBV12-5; D call uncertain. The CDR3 loop spans 13 amino acids. Germline CDR1 reads LGHNT; CDR2 reads FRNRAP. Trimming left V 2 bases short and J 1 base short, with 4 bases between. In DNA, the CDR3 is TGTGCTAGTGGTTTGACGGGCACAGATACGCAGTATTTT. Residues: CASGLTGTDTQYF.

In its sample, this clone was seen once. The gene calls are TRBV6-1 and TRBJ1-6, with D possibly being TRBD1 (5 bases). This CDR3 comprises 16 residues. V lost 5 bases to trimming and J lost 7 bases, with 18 bases between them. Germline V lookup: CDR1 MNHNS, CDR2 SASEGT. CDR3 DNA sequence: TGTGCCAGCAGTAAAGGGACGATCCACGGGAATTCACCCCTCCACTTT. It codes for CASSKGTIHGNSPLHF.